What follows are 9 T cell receptor beta chains derived from one specimen sequenced in a study of glioma-infiltrating T cells. Amplification of TCR alpha and beta CDR3 regions from RNA used iRepertoire nested multiplex PCR. TCRdb independently ran MiXCR on the multiplex PCR reads; one entry per CDR3 protein. The table has around 130,000 distinct CDR3 sequences, around 23% seen once. Sequencing was carried out using glioma tissue, nonneoplastic brain tissue, or PBMCs (not recorded which). The receptor source for this set is a human donor with low-grade glioma or glioblastoma, undergoing nonglioma brain surgery, or in good health (not recorded which).

This clonotype has a handful of counts. The chain combines TRBV10-3 with TRBJ2-7; 7 bases match TRBD1. V gave up 6 bases and J gave up 1 base; unmatched junction bases: 6. CDR3 length: 14 amino acids. Germline V gene data show CDR1 as ENHRY and CDR2 as SYGVKD. This chain's CDR3 is CAISPTGPSYEQYV. Written as DNA, the CDR3 is TGTGCCATCAGCCCGACAGGGCCTTCCTACGAGCAGTACGTC.

The rearrangement links TRBV4-1 to TRBJ1-5, with 9 bases lining up with TRBD1. V dropped 3 bases and J dropped 5; count of bases not matched to a gene: 2. This CDR3 region has 14 residues. The germline V gene encodes CDR1 MGHRA and CDR2 YSYEKL. The CDR3 nucleotides are TGCGCCAGCAGCCACAGGGACAGGGATCAGCCCCAGCATTTT. As protein: CASSHRDRDQPQHF.

This clonotype has just a few counts. This chain connects TRBV6-5 to TRBJ1-6; perhaps TRBD1 as D (6 bases). CDR1 is MNHEY, CDR2 SVGAGI, per germline. This CDR3 comprises 15 residues. Between the trimmed V and J ends, which lost 5 bases and 9 bases, there was a span of 17 bases. The CDR3 nucleotides read TGTGCCAGCAGTCGAACCCAGGGGTTTGGTTCACCCCTCCACTTT. This encodes CASSRTQGFGSPLHF.

In this sample, this clonotype turned up a few times. The chain joins TRBV5-4 to TRBJ2-3; 8 nucleotides match TRBD2. CDR3 length: 14 residues. From germline, CDR1 is SGHNT and CDR2 YYREEE (reference sequence). Trimming removed 6 bases from V and 4 bases from J; junction bases left unmatched: 7. For the CDR3, the DNA is TGTGCCAGCACTTTCCGGGGGGGGGCAGATACGCAGTATTTT. This encodes CASTFRGGADTQYF.

The chain has TRBV6-4 and TRBJ1-2, with 7 bases that match TRBD1. The V gene's germline CDR1 is MRHNA and CDR2 SNTAGT. CDR3 length: 13 residues. V shed 2 bases and J 8 bases; nucleotides not matched to a gene: 5. CDR3 protein: CASSDAGGWGYTF. DNA for the CDR3: TGTGCCAGCAGTGACGCAGGGGGATGGGGCTACACCTTC.

This clonotype was counted many times. The chain joins TRBV28 to TRBJ1-1, with 8 positions matching TRBD1. CDR1 and CDR2 from the germline V gene are MDHEN and SYDVKM. Trimming at V came to 5 bases and at J to 2 bases, leaving 7 bases not matched to a gene. The CDR3 loop spans 15 amino acids. CDR3: CASSPPRGLNTEAFF. In DNA form, the CDR3 reads TGTGCCAGCAGTCCCCCCAGGGGGCTAAACACTGAAGCTTTCTTT.

There are a few counts of this clonotype. The genes are TRBV28 and TRBJ1-2; D unresolved. Germline V CDR1 and CDR2: MDHEN, SYDVKM. The CDR3 is 14 amino acids. V lost 1 base and J 1 base, leaving 7 bases between the germline ends. The CDR3: CASSLLGRNYGYTF. The CDR3 nucleotides are TGTGCCAGCAGTTTATTGGGCCGTAACTATGGCTACACCTTC.

With respect to this clonotype: A junction end diverges from the germline sequence, so it may reflect a read error. The chain combines TRBV4-1 with TRBJ2-1, with 7 bases that match TRBD1. This CDR3 comprises 15 residues. The V gene's germline CDR1 is MGHRA and CDR2 YSYEKL. DNA for the CDR3: TGCGCCAGCAGCCGGGGGACAGCCCGTAGGAATGAGAAGTTCTTC. Protein product: CASSRGTARRNEKFF.

The sample holds many counts of this clonotype. The chain has TRBV20-1 and TRBJ2-3; perhaps TRBD2 as D (6 bases). Germline V gene sequence: CDR1 DFQATT, CDR2 SNEGSKA (reference sequence). Deletions cut 0 bases from V and 4 bases from J, with 14 bases between. The CDR3 has 15 residues. In DNA form, the CDR3 reads TGCAGTGCTAGAGATCGTCGGGGGTCCCCAGATACGCAGTATTTT. It codes for CSARDRRGSPDTQYF.